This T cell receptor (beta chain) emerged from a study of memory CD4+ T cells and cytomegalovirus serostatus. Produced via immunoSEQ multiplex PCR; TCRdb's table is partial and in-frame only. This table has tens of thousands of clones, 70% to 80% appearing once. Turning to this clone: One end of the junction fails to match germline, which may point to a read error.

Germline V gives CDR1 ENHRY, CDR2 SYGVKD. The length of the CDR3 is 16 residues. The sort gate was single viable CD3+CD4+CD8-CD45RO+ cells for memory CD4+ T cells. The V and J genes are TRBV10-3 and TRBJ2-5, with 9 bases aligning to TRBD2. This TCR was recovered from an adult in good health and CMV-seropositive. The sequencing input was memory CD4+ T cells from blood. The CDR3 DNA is TGTGCCATCAGTGAGACTAGCGGGTTATACCAAGAGACCCAGCACTTC. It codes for CAISETSGLYQETQHF.